The rows below give T cell receptor beta chains drawn from one sample of a study of blood T cell repertoires in COVID-19. Here immunoSEQ multiplex PCR was the method, and the copy in TCRdb shows in-frame clones only, minus some. The sample lists over 120,000 clones; roughly 89% were seen once. The sample consisted of peripheral blood. The receptors were gathered from a human donor in a cohort sampled during active COVID-19. The CDR3 runs from the conserved cysteine through the conserved F or W. D genes are given only for firm matches. Clone size is given for some rows only: seen once, a few or many times, or a class if the clone is expanded.

TRBV10-2,TRBJ1-5,NA,TRBD1,CASGARQGDQPQHF,TGCGCCAGCGGGGCTAGACAGGGCGATCAGCCCCAGCATTTT
TRBV19,TRBJ1-1,NA,NA,CASSDRPKNTEAFF,TGTGCCAGTAGTGACAGACCCAAGAACACTGAAGCTTTCTTT
TRBV2,TRBJ1-2,NA,TRBD1,CASSEEVRGRDGYTF,TGTGCCAGCAGTGAAGAAGTTAGGGGGCGCGATGGCTACACCTTC
TRBV7-9,TRBJ1-2,NA,NA,CASSFPKNYGYTF,TGTGCCAGCAGCTTTCCTAAGAACTATGGCTACACCTTC
TRBV11-2,TRBJ1-5,NA,NA,CASSLGTRGYEQPQHF,TGTGCCAGCAGCTTAGGCACACGGGGTTATGAGCAGCCCCAGCATTTT
TRBV30,TRBJ1-2,once,NA,CAWSQQGYGYTF,TGTGCCTGGAGCCAGCAGGGCTATGGCTACACCTTC
TRBV3-1/TRBV3-2,TRBJ2-1,NA,NA,CASSHLTTSNEQFF,TGTGCCAGCAGCCACTTGACAACGTCCAATGAGCAGTTCTTC
TRBV7-9,TRBJ1-6,NA,NA,CASSLGTRSSPLHF,TGTGCCAGCAGCCTAGGGACTAGGAGTTCACCCCTCCACTTT
TRBV7-7,TRBJ2-5,NA,TRBD2,CASSLGTSGGNVPQYF,TGTGCCAGCAGCCTAGGGACTAGCGGGGGCAATGTTCCCCAGTACTTC
TRBV5-1,TRBJ2-7,NA,NA,CASARSGSPYEQYF,TGCGCCAGCGCGAGGTCCGGGAGCCCCTACGAGCAGTACTTC
TRBV6-5,TRBJ2-7,once,NA,CASRWDIASYEQYF,TGTGCCAGCAGATGGGACATTGCCTCCTACGAGCAGTACTTC
TRBV3-1/TRBV3-2,TRBJ2-3,NA,TRBD2,CASSLALAGGDTQYF,TGTGCCAGCAGCCTCGCCCTAGCGGGTGGAGATACGCAGTATTTT
TRBV19,TRBJ1-4,few,TRBD1,CASSLTGEDEKLFF,TGTGCCAGTAGCTTGACAGGGGAAGATGAAAAACTGTTTTTT
TRBV5-1,TRBJ2-1,NA,TRBD2,CASKRGGDNEQFF,TGCGCCAGCAAACGGGGGGGCGACAATGAGCAGTTCTTC
TRBV4-3,TRBJ2-3,NA,TRBD2,CASSPNLAGEGDTQYF,TGCGCCAGCAGCCCGAACCTAGCGGGGGAGGGAGATACGCAGTATTTT
TRBV11-3,TRBJ2-3,NA,TRBD1,CASSLGVGGLTDTQYF,TGTGCCAGCAGCTTAGGGGTAGGGGGCCTAACAGATACGCAGTATTTT
TRBV19,TRBJ1-3,NA,NA,CASSQLTEPSGNTIYF,TGTGCCAGTAGTCAACTTACGGAGCCGTCTGGAAACACCATATATTTT
TRBV25-1,TRBJ1-2,NA,TRBD1,CASSATGGGYTF,TGTGCCAGCAGTGCCACAGGGGGTGGCTACACCTTC
TRBV7-6,TRBJ2-7,NA,NA,CASSLTRREQYF,TGTGCCAGCAGCTTAACACGGCGGGAGCAGTACTTC
TRBV7-3,TRBJ2-3,NA,TRBD2,CASSLAGVTDTQYF,TGTGCCAGCAGCTTAGCGGGGGTGACAGATACGCAGTATTTT
TRBV5-4,TRBJ2-7,NA,NA,CASSLDLTSYEQYF,TGTGCCAGCAGCTTGGACTTAACTAGCTACGAGCAGTACTTC
TRBV2,TRBJ2-3,NA,NA,CASSLSTDTQYF,TGTGCCAGCAGTTTAAGCACAGATACGCAGTATTTT
TRBV6-2/TRBV6-3,TRBJ1-5,NA,NA,CASSPRAGGNGNQPQHF,TGTGCCAGCAGTCCCCGGGCCGGGGGGAACGGCAATCAGCCCCAGCATTTT
TRBV30,TRBJ2-5,NA,NA,CAWSLGAETQYF,TGTGCCTGGAGTCTGGGGGCAGAGACCCAGTACTTC
TRBV9,TRBJ1-3,NA,TRBD1,CASSPRDRGNTIYF,TGTGCCAGCAGCCCCAGGGACAGGGGAAACACCATATATTTT
TRBV4-1,TRBJ2-1,NA,NA,CASSSPGLRYNEQFF,TGCGCCAGCAGCAGTCCGGGACTCCGCTACAATGAGCAGTTCTTC
TRBV5-8,TRBJ1-5,NA,NA,CASSLDIDQPQHF,TGTGCCAGCAGCTTGGATATAGATCAGCCCCAGCATTTT
TRBV7-9,TRBJ2-1,NA,TRBD2,CASSLEYSGGFEQFF,TGTGCCAGCAGCTTAGAGTATAGCGGGGGGTTTGAGCAGTTCTTC
TRBV5-1,TRBJ1-1,NA,NA,CASSFDNLNTEAFF,TGCGCCAGCAGCTTCGACAACCTTAACACTGAAGCTTTCTTT
TRBV29-1,TRBJ1-2,NA,NA,CSVVGDKGDGYTF,TGCAGCGTTGTGGGGGACAAGGGGGATGGCTACACCTTC
TRBV9,TRBJ1-2,NA,TRBD1,CASSVVGQGNGYTF,TGTGCCAGCAGCGTAGTGGGACAGGGTAATGGCTACACCTTC
TRBV9,TRBJ1-4,once,NA,CASSKFGQTNEKLFF,TGTGCCAGCAGCAAATTCGGACAGACTAATGAAAAACTGTTTTTT
TRBV13,TRBJ2-1,NA,TRBD1,CASSSDHRGRNEQFF,TGTGCCAGCAGCTCGGATCACAGGGGGCGCAATGAGCAGTTCTTC
TRBV5-1,TRBJ1-2,NA,TRBD1,CASRGRGQNGYTF,TGCGCCAGCAGGGGCAGGGGGCAGAATGGCTACACCTTC
TRBV19,TRBJ1-2,NA,NA,CASRHIDYGYTF,TGTGCCTCTCGACACATCGACTATGGCTACACCTTC
TRBV7-2,TRBJ1-3,NA,NA,CASSKERGFYSGNTIYF,TGTGCCAGCAGCAAGGAAAGGGGATTTTACTCTGGAAACACCATATATTTT
TRBV4-2,TRBJ1-4,NA,TRBD1,CASSHRQGAAANEKLFF,TGTGCCAGCAGCCACCGACAGGGGGCAGCGGCTAATGAAAAACTGTTTTTT
TRBV9,TRBJ2-3,NA,NA,CASSVGLSYTDTQYF,TGTGCCAGCAGCGTAGGTTTGAGTTACACAGATACGCAGTATTTT
TRBV5-8,TRBJ1-5,NA,NA,CASRDRVSNQPQHF,TGTGCCAGCAGGGACAGAGTTAGCAATCAGCCCCAGCATTTT
TRBV10-3,TRBJ2-3,NA,NA,CAISESGGTDTQYF,TGTGCCATCAGTGAGTCGGGAGGTACAGATACGCAGTATTTT
TRBV5-4,TRBJ2-5,NA,NA,CASSLVGVGQETQYF,TGTGCCAGCAGCTTGGTCGGGGTAGGTCAAGAGACCCAGTACTTC
TRBV6-5,TRBJ1-2,NA,NA,CASSSHGGYGYTF,TGTGCCAGCAGTTCCCACGGGGGCTATGGCTACACCTTC